The 21 T cell receptor beta chains listed next were all sequenced from one sample in a study of blood T cell repertoires in COVID-19. Profiling relied on immunoSEQ multiplex PCR, and the TCRdb table lists in-frame clones only, not all of them. The top ten hold roughly 7.6% of the sample, which has 35,000 to 55,000 clones, 86% seen once. Sequenced input: peripheral blood. Receptors originate from a man between 60 and 75 years old with active COVID-19.

The chain recombines TRBV4-3 with TRBJ1-1, with D perhaps TRBD1 (5 bases). The CDR3 extends over 14 amino acids. Germline lookup yields CDR1 LGHNA and CDR2 YSLEER. The V end was cut by 0 bases, the J end by 4 bases, with 9 bases between. CDR3 bases: TGCGCCAGCAGCCAAGAATCCAGGGTCACTGAAGCTTTCTTT. Protein product: CASSQESRVTEAFF.

This clone was seen a few times. The rearrangement joins TRBV5-1 to TRBJ2-1, with unresolved D. CDR1 is SGHRS, CDR2 YFSETQ, per germline. The V and J ends lost 0 bases and 2 bases respectively, with 15 bases between them. The CDR3 is 17 amino acids. The CDR3 DNA reads as TGCGCCAGCAGCTTGGCCGGGTTTGGTAGCCCCTACAATGAGCAGTTCTTC. The encoded protein is CASSLAGFGSPYNEQFF. Variable domain in full (rest from reference TRBV5-1 and TRBJ2-1): KAGVTQTPRYLIKTRGQQVTLSCSPISGHRSVSWYQQTPGQGLQFLFEYFSETQRNKGNFPGRFSGRQFSNSRSEMNVSTLELGDSALYLCASSLAGFGSPYNEQFFGPGTRLTVL.

V usage is TRBV9 and J usage is TRBJ1-5; no firm D call. In germline, CDR1 is SGDLS, CDR2 YYNGEE. Trimming left V 0 bases short and J 5 bases short, with 6 bases between. The length of the CDR3 is 13 residues. CDR3 region: CASSVASDQPQHF. CDR3 in DNA: TGTGCCAGCAGCGTAGCCTCGGATCAGCCCCAGCATTTT.

The CDR3 DNA sequence: TGTGCCAGCAGTGAAAAGGGACAGAATGAAAAACTGTTTTTT. It specifies CASSEKGQNEKLFF. V and J are TRBV2 and TRBJ1-4; TRBD1 matches 7 bases. V trimming: 2 bases; J trimming: 5 bases; junction bases outside the gene matches: 2. The CDR3 loop spans 14 amino acids. The germline V gene encodes CDR1 SNHLY and CDR2 FYNNEI.

The chain recombines TRBV7-9 with TRBJ1-3; 8 bases match TRBD1. CDR3 size: 14 residues. The J segment lost 8 bases and the V segment lost 5 bases, leaving 8 bases of the junction unmatched. In germline, CDR1 is SEHNR, CDR2 FQNEAQ (reference sequence). The CDR3 spells CASSQMTGEDTIYF. The CDR3 DNA sequence: TGTGCCAGCAGCCAAATGACAGGGGAGGACACCATATATTTT.

V usage is TRBV18 and J usage is TRBJ2-3, with 8 nucleotides matching TRBD1. V was pared by 6 bases and J by 2 bases, with 22 bases of the junction left unmatched. The CDR3 consists of 20 residues. The germline V gene has CDR1 KGHSH and CDR2 LQKENI. CDR3 loop: CASSTLGTGAFVSLTDTQYF. As DNA, the CDR3 is TGTGCCAGCTCCACCTTGGGGACAGGCGCCTTTGTGTCACTCACAGATACGCAGTATTTT.

This clone was counted only a few times. This chain connects TRBV7-2 to TRBJ2-7, with D possibly TRBD1 on 5 matching bases. Germline V gene sequence: CDR1 SGHTA, CDR2 FQGNSA. Trimming left V 1 base short and J 2 bases short, with 9 bases between. The length of the CDR3 is 14 residues. In DNA form, the CDR3 reads TGTGCCAGCAGCTTAGGACGACAGCCCTACGAGCAGTACTTC. Encoded protein: CASSLGRQPYEQYF.

CDR3 in DNA: TGTGCCAGCAGCCAAGACGCCGGGACAGTGTACTCTGGGGCCAACGTCCTGACTTTC. Protein: CASSQDAGTVYSGANVLTF. This chain connects TRBV4-2 to TRBJ2-6; 7 bases are a match to TRBD1. The CDR3 contains 19 residues. V shed 0 bases and J 0 bases; nucleotides not matched to a gene: 8. CDR1 is LGHNA and CDR2 is YNFKEQ in the germline V gene.

This clone was counted a few times. The chain couples TRBV7-9 to TRBJ2-5, with TRBD2 matching over 12 bases. Looked up from germline, CDR1 is SEHNR and CDR2 is FQNEAQ (reference sequence). The CDR3 is 16 residues long. The junction had 7 bases not matched to a gene; V was cut back by 6 bases and J by 2 bases. The CDR3 nucleotides are TGTGCCAGCAGTAAATCACTAGCGGGAGGACAAGAGACCCAGTACTTC. Encoded protein: CASSKSLAGGQETQYF.

The chain couples TRBV11-2 to TRBJ2-5, with D uncertain. The CDR3 is 11 residues long. The germline V and J ends were trimmed by 3 bases and 4 bases, with 3 bases remaining between them. In germline, CDR1 is SGHAT, CDR2 FQNNGV. The CDR3, as DNA: TGTGCCAGCAGCTTCCGAGAGACCCAGTACTTC. It translates to CASSFRETQYF. The whole variable domain, filled in from reference TRBV11-2 and TRBJ2-5, reads EAGVAQSPRYKIIEKRQSVAFWCNPISGHATLYWYQQILGQGPKLLIQFQNNGVVDDSQLPKDRFSAERLKGVDSTLKIQPAKLEDSAVYLCASSFRETQYFGPGTRLLVL.

This clone was counted a few times. The chain employs TRBV19 and TRBJ2-7; 9 bases agree with TRBD2. The CDR3 has 15 residues. V shed 5 bases, J shed 0 bases, and the junction held 5 bases outside the gene matches. From germline, CDR1 is LNHDA and CDR2 SQIVND (reference sequence). The CDR3 DNA follows: TGTGCCAGTAGTCGAACTAGCGGGCACTCCTACGAGCAGTACTTC. Protein: CASSRTSGHSYEQYF.

The chain employs TRBV15 and TRBJ2-1, with 7 bases fitting TRBD1. The CDR3 has 15 residues. Germline assignment: CDR1 LNHNV and CDR2 YYDKDF (reference sequence). V lost 1 base and J lost 10; bases outside the gene matches: 10. As DNA, the CDR3 is TGTGCCACCAGCAGAGGCGACAGGGAGCCAATCGAGCAGTTCTTC. This sequence encodes CATSRGDREPIEQFF.

The chain is built from TRBV10-3 and TRBJ2-1; tentative D call: TRBD2 (6 bases). Germline CDR1 is ENHRY and CDR2 is SYGVKD. Deletions cut 5 bases from V and 3 bases from J, with 20 bases between. This CDR3 spans 17 amino acids. The CDR3 coding sequence is TGTGCCATCAGTCCCTCTGGGAGGCGGGACGGCTACAATGAGCAGTTCTTC. It is translated as CAISPSGRRDGYNEQFF.

The V gene is TRBV19, the J gene TRBJ1-3; D remains ambiguous. Germline-derived CDR1 and CDR2 are LNHDA and SQIVND (reference sequence). CDR3 size: 14 residues. V lost 3 bases and J lost 4, with 10 bases in between. The CDR3 nucleotides read TGTGCCAGTAGTATCATACTGAGAGGAAACACCATATATTTT. This gives the protein CASSIILRGNTIYF.

This chain joins TRBV6-1 and TRBJ2-7; D call uncertain. Looked up from germline, CDR1 is MNHNS and CDR2 is SASEGT. V was pared by 1 base and J by 1 base, with 11 bases between. CDR3 length: 15 residues. The CDR3 is CASSEDWQFSYEQYF. The CDR3, as DNA: TGTGCCAGCAGTGAAGATTGGCAGTTTTCCTACGAGCAGTACTTC.

The chain carries TRBV7-2 and TRBJ1-4; TRBD1 might be the D (6 bases). Trimming shortened V by 2 bases and J by 7 bases, and 14 bases separated the two germline ends. This CDR3 spans 15 amino acids. The germline V gene has CDR1 SGHTA and CDR2 FQGNSA. The CDR3 DNA reads as TGTGCCAGCAGCTTATCAGCAGGGGCTGGTGAAAAACTGTTTTTT. Residues: CASSLSAGAGEKLFF.

The CDR3 DNA sequence: TGTGCCATCAGTGAGCCGGGACAGGGGGCGGGTGAGCAGTTCTTC. Encoded protein: CAISEPGQGAGEQFF. The V call is TRBV10-3, the J call TRBJ2-1, with 12 bases that match TRBD1. The V segment lost 2 bases and the J segment 9 bases; nucleotides outside the gene matches: 5. This CDR3 has 15 residues. Per germline, CDR1 ENHRY and CDR2 SYGVKD.

The rearrangement links TRBV7-9 to TRBJ2-5; 12 bases agree with TRBD2. The CDR3 consists of 14 residues. CDR1 is SEHNR and CDR2 is FQNEAQ in the germline V gene (reference sequence). J gave up 4 bases and V 5 bases, and 2 bases lay outside the gene matches. CDR3 DNA: TGTGCCAGCAGCCCGGGACTAGCGGGAGAGACCCAGTACTTC. Encoded protein: CASSPGLAGETQYF.

The CDR3 coding sequence is TGTGCCAGCAGCTTAGGGGACGCGGGACCCCTCCTAGCCAAAAACATTCAGTACTTC. Translated: CASSLGDAGPLLAKNIQYF. V and J are TRBV11-2 and TRBJ2-4, with a tentative D call TRBD2 (6 bases). The CDR3 consists of 19 residues. CDR1 is SGHAT, CDR2 FQNNGV, per germline. The V and J ends lost 1 base and 0 bases respectively, with 19 bases between them.

V and J are TRBV5-1 and TRBJ2-1; 8 bases align to TRBD2. Germline trimming cut 2 bases from V and 2 bases from J; bases unmatched to any gene: 3. The CDR3 loop spans 15 amino acids. Germline-derived CDR1 and CDR2 are SGHRS and YFSETQ. DNA for the CDR3: TGCGCCAGCAGCTTCGCGGGACTAGCCTACAATGAGCAGTTCTTC. It codes for CASSFAGLAYNEQFF. Together with reference TRBV5-1 and TRBJ2-1, the CDR3 gives the full variable domain: KAGVTQTPRYLIKTRGQQVTLSCSPISGHRSVSWYQQTPGQGLQFLFEYFSETQRNKGNFPGRFSGRQFSNSRSEMNVSTLELGDSALYLCASSFAGLAYNEQFFGPGTRLTVL.

The V and J genes are TRBV18 and TRBJ1-1; D is undetermined. Germline V gives CDR1 KGHSH, CDR2 LQKENI. V was trimmed by 3 bases and J by 0 bases, leaving 8 bases between them. The CDR3 is 14 amino acids. The DNA for the CDR3 is TGTGCCAGCTCACCCTACCCGCTGAACACTGAAGCTTTCTTT. Its protein is CASSPYPLNTEAFF.